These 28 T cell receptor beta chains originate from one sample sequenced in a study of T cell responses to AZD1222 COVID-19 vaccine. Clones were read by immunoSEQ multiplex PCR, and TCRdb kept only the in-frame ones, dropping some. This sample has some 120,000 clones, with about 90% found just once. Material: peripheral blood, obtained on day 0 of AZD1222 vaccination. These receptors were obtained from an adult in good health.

CDR3 in DNA: TGTGCCAGCAGCTTCCGGGAGACCTACGAGCAGTACTTC. As protein: CASSFRETYEQYF. This rearrangement joins TRBV5-6 to TRBJ2-7, with D perhaps TRBD2 (6 bases). This CDR3 comprises 13 residues. The germline V gene encodes CDR1 SGHDT and CDR2 YYEEEE. The ends were cut back, 2 bases at V and 2 bases at J, with 8 bases in the middle.

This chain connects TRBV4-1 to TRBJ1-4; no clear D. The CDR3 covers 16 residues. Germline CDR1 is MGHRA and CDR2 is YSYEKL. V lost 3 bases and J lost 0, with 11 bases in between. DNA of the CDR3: TGCGCCAGCAGCCATATGGGCCCTTCAACTAATGAAAAACTGTTTTTT. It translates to CASSHMGPSTNEKLFF.

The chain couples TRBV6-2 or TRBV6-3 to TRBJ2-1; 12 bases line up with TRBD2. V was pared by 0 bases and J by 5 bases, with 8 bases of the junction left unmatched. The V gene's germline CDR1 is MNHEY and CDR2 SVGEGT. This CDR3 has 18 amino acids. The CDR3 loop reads CASSYSTSGSRTNNEQFF. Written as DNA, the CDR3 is TGTGCCAGCAGTTACTCGACTAGCGGGAGCCGAACGAACAATGAGCAGTTCTTC.

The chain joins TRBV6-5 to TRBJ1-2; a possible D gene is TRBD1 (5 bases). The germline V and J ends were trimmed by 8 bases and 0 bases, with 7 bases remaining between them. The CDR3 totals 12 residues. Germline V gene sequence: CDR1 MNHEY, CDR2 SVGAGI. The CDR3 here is CASARANYGYTF. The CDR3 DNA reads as TGTGCCAGCGCCAGGGCTAACTATGGCTACACCTTC.

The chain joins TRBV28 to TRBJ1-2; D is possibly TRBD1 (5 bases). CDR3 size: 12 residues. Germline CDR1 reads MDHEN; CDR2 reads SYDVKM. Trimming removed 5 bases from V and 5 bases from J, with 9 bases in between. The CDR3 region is CASSRQGYGYTF. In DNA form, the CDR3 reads TGTGCCAGCAGTCGGCAGGGATATGGCTACACCTTC.

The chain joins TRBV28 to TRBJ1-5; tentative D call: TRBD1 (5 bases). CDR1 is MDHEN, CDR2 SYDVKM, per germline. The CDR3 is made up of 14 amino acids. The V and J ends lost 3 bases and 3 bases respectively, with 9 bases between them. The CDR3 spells CASSFAGFNQPQHF. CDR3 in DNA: TGTGCCAGCAGTTTTGCAGGGTTCAATCAGCCCCAGCATTTT.

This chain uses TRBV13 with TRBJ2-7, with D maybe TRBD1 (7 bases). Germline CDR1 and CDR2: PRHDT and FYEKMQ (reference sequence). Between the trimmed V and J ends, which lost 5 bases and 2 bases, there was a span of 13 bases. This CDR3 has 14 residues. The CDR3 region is CASSLQGGAYEQYF. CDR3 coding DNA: TGTGCCAGCAGCCTGCAGGGGGGAGCCTACGAGCAGTACTTC.

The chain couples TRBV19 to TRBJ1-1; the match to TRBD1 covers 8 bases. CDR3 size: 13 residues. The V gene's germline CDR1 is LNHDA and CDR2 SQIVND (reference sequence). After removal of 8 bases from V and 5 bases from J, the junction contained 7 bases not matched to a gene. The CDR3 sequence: CASANRGRTEAFF. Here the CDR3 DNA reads TGTGCCAGTGCAAACAGGGGGAGAACTGAAGCTTTCTTT. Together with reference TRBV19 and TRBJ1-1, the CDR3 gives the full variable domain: DGGITQSPKYLFRKEGQNVTLSCEQNLNHDAMYWYRQDPGQGLRLIYYSQIVNDFQKGDIAEGYSVSREKKESFPLTVTSAQKNPTAFYLCASANRGRTEAFFGQGTRLTVV.

CDR3 protein: CASSNAGQGASLNTGELFF. CDR3 bases: TGTGCCAGCAGCAACGCGGGACAGGGGGCAAGTTTGAACACCGGGGAGCTGTTTTTT. The chain combines TRBV5-5 with TRBJ2-2, with 12 positions matching TRBD1. The CDR3 has 19 residues. Germline assignment: CDR1 SGHKS and CDR2 YYEKEE (reference sequence). The ends lost 4 bases at V and 1 base at J; junction bases unmatched: 11. The whole variable domain, remainder taken from reference TRBV5-5 and TRBJ2-2, is DAGVTQSPTHLIKTRGQQVTLRCSPISGHKSVSWYQQVLGQGPQFIFQYYEKEERGRGNFPDRFSARQFPNYSSELNVNALLLGDSALYLCASSNAGQGASLNTGELFFGEGSRLTVL.

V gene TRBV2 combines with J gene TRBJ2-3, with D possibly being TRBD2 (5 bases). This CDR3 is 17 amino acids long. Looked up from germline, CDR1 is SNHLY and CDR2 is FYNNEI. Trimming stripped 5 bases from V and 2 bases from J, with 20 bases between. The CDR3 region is CASSPYRSSRNTDTQYF. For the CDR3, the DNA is TGTGCCAGCAGTCCATACCGGTCTAGCAGAAACACAGATACGCAGTATTTT.

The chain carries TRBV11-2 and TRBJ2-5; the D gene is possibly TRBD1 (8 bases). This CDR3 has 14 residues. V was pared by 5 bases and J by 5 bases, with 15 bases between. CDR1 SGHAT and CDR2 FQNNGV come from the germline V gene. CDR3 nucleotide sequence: TGTGCCAGCAGCCCCGACAGGGGAGGGGAGACCCAGTACTTC. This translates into CASSPDRGGETQYF.

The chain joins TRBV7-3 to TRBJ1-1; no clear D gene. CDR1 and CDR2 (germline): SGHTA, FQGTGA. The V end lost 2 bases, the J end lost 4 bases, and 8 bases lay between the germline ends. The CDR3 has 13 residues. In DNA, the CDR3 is TGTGCCAGCAGCTTATCTCCCCGCACTGAAGCTTTCTTT. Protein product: CASSLSPRTEAFF.

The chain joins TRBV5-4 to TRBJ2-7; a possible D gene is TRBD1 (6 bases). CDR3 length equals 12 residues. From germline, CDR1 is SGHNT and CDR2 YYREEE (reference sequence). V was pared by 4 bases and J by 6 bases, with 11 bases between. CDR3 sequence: CASSPPRGEQYF. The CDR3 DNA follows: TGTGCCAGCAGCCCCCCCAGGGGCGAGCAGTACTTC.

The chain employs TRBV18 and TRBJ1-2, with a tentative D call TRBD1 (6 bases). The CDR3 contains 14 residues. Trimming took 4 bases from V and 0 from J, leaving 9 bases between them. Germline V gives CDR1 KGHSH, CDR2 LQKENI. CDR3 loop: CASSRDTTNYGYTF. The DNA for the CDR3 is TGTGCCAGCTCACGGGACACTACTAACTATGGCTACACCTTC.

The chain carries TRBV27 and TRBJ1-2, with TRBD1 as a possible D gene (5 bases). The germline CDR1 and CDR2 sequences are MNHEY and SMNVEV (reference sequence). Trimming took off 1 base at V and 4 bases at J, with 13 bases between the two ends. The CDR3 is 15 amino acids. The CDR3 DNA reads TGTGCCAGCAGTTTATATGCAGGGATGGCCTATGGCTACACCTTC. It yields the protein CASSLYAGMAYGYTF.

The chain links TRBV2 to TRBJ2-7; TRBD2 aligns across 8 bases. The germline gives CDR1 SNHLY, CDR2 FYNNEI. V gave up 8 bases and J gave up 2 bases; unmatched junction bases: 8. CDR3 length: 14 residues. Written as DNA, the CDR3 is TGTGCCAGCTTAGGTAGCGGGAACCCCTACGAGCAGTACTTC. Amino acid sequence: CASLGSGNPYEQYF.

CDR3 sequence reads: CASSRNGGYEQYF. CDR3 sequence (DNA): TGTGCCAGCAGCCGAAATGGGGGCTACGAGCAGTACTTC. The chain recombines TRBV7-3 with TRBJ2-7; D may match TRBD1 or TRBD2 (5 bases each). The germline V gene has CDR1 SGHTA and CDR2 FQGTGA. The V end was cut by 5 bases, the J end by 3 bases, with 11 bases between. The CDR3 covers 13 residues.

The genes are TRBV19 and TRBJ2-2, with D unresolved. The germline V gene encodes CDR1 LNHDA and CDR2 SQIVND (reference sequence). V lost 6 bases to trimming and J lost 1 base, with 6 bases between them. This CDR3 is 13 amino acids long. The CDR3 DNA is TGTGCCAGTAGCCCCCGGAACACCGGGGAGCTGTTTTTT. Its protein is CASSPRNTGELFF.

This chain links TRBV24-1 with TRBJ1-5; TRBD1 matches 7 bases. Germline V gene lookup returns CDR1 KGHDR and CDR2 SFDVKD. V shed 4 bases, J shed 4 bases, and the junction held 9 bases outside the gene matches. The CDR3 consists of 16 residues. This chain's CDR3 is CATSEHSGGENQPQHF. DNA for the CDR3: TGTGCCACCAGTGAGCATTCAGGGGGGGAGAATCAGCCCCAGCATTTT.

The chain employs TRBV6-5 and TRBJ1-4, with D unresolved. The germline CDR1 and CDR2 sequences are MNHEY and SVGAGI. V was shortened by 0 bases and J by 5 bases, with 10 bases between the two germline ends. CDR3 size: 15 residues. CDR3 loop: CASSYSIGGNEKLFF. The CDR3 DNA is TGTGCCAGCAGTTACTCCATAGGCGGGAATGAAAAACTGTTTTTT.

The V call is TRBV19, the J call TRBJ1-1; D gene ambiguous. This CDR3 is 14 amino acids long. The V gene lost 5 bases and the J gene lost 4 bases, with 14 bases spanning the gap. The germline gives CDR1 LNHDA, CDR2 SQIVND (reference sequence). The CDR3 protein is CASSRVLGSTEAFF. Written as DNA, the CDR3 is TGTGCCAGTAGTCGAGTATTAGGGTCCACTGAAGCTTTCTTT.

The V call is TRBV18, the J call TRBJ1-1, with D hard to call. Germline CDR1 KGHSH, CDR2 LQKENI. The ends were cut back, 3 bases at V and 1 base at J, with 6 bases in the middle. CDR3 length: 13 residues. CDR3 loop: CASSPWQNTEAFF. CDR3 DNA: TGTGCCAGCTCACCTTGGCAGAACACTGAAGCTTTCTTT.

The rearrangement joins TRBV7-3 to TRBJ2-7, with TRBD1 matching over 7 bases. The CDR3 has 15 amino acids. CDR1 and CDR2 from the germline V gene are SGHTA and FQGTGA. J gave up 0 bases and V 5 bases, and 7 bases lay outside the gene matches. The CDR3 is CASSRSGGSSYEQYF. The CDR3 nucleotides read TGTGCCAGCAGCCGTTCAGGGGGAAGCTCCTACGAGCAGTACTTC. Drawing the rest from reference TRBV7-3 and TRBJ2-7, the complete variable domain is GAGVSQTPSNKVTEKGKYVELRCDPISGHTALYWYRQSLGQGPEFLIYFQGTGAADDSGLPNDRFFAVRPEGSVSTLKIQRTERGDSAVYLCASSRSGGSSYEQYFGPGTRLTVT.

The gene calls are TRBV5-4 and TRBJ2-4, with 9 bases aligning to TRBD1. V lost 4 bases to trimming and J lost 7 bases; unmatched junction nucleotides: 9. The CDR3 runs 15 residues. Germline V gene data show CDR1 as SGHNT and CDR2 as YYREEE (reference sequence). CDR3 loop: CASSPGDRDGNIQYF. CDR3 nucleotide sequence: TGTGCCAGCAGCCCGGGGGACAGGGATGGGAACATTCAGTACTTC.

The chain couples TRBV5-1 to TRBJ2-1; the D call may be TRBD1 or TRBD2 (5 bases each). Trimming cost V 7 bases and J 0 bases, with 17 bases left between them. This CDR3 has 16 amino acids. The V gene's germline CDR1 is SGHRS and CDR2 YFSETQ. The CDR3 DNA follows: TGCGCCAGCTACAGAATCGGGACCACCTCCTACAATGAGCAGTTCTTC. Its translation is CASYRIGTTSYNEQFF.

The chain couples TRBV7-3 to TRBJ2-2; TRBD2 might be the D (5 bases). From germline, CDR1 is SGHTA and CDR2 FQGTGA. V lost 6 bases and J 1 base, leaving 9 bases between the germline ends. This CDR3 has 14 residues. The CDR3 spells CASRADLNTGELFF. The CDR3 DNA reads TGTGCCAGCAGGGCGGACTTGAACACCGGGGAGCTGTTTTTT.

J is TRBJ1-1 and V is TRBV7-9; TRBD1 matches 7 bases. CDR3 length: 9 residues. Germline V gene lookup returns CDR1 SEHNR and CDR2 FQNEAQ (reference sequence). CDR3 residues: CAQGSSPFF. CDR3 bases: TGTGCACAGGGGAGCTCGCCTTTCTTT. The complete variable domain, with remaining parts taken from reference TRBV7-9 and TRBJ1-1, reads DTGVSQNPRHKITKRGQNVTFRCDPISEHNRLYWYRQTLGQGPEFLTYFQNEAQLEKSRLLSDRFSAERPKGSFSTLEIQRTEQGDSAMYLCAQGSSPFFGQGTRLTVV.

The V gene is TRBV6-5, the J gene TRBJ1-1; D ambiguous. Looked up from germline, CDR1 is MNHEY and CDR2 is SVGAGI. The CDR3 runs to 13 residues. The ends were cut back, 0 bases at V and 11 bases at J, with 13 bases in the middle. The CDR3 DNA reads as TGTGCCAGCAGTTACTCGACGGCGTCGGGTGCTTTCTTT. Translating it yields CASSYSTASGAFF.